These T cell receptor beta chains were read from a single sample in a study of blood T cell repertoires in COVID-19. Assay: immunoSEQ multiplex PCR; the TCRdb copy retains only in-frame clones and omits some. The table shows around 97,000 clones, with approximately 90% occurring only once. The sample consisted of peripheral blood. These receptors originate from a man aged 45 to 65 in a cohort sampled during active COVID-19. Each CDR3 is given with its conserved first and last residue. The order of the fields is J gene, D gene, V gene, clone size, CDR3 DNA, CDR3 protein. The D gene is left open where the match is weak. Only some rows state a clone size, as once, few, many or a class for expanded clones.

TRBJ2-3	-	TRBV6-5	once	TGTGCCAGCAGTCCCCTTCAGCGTGGAGATACGCAGTATTTT	CASSPLQRGDTQYF
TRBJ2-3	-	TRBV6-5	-	TGTGCCAGCAGGTGGCTTTTAGATACGCAGTATTTT	CASRWLLDTQYF
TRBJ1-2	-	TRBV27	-	TGTGCCAGCAGGGGCGATCCCTATGGCTACACCTTC	CASRGDPYGYTF
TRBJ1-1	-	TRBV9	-	TGTGCCAGCAGCGTAGTTGGCGGGGCGGGGACTGAAGCTTTCTTT	CASSVVGGAGTEAFF
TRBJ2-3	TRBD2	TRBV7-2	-	TGTGCCAGCAGCCCCTCAGCGGGGAGGGATACGCAGTATTTT	CASSPSAGRDTQYF
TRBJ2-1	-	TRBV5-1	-	TGCGCCAGCAGCTTGTGGCAGTACAATGAGCAGTTCTTC	CASSLWQYNEQFF
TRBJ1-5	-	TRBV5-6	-	TGTGCCAGCAGCTTGACAGGAATTAGCAATCAGCCCCAGCATTTT	CASSLTGISNQPQHF
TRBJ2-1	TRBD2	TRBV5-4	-	TGTGCCAGCACCTACCGTCGGACTAGCGGGGGGGCCTACAATGAGCAGTTCTTC	CASTYRRTSGGAYNEQFF
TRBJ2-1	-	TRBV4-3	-	TGCGCCAGCAGCCAAGATCTAGCGTACTACAATGAGCAGTTCTTC	CASSQDLAYYNEQFF
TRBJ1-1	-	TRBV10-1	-	TGCGCCAGCAGGGGAGGGGGGAATGAAGCTTTCTTT	CASRGGGNEAFF
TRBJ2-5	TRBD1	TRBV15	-	TGTGCCACCAGCGCACACAGGGGATCGGGGGAGACCCAGTACTTC	CATSAHRGSGETQYF
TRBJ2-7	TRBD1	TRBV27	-	TGTGCCAGCAGTTCCGCTTTAGGGACAGCACTTGTATACGAGCAGTACTTC	CASSSALGTALVYEQYF
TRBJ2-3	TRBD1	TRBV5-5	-	TGTGCCAGTGGGACAGGGAGCACAGATACGCAGTATTTT	CASGTGSTDTQYF
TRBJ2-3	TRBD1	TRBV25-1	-	TGTGCCAGCAGTGAATTTGGACAGGGGACAGATACGCAGTATTTT	CASSEFGQGTDTQYF
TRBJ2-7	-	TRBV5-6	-	TGTGCCAGCAGCTTAATCGCAGGGGACGAGCAGTACTTC	CASSLIAGDEQYF
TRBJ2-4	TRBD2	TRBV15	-	TGTGCCACCTCGAGCGGGGTTGGAAACATTCAGTACTTC	CATSSGVGNIQYF
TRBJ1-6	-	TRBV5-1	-	TGCGCCAGCAGCTTGGAAGGGAGCTCCTATAATTCACCCCTCCACTTT	CASSLEGSSYNSPLHF
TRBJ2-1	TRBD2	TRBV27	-	TGTGCCAGCAGCCCCCCTAGCGGGTCAAGGAATGAGCAGTTCTTC	CASSPPSGSRNEQFF
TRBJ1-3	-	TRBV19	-	TGTGCCACTCACGGACAGCGGAGCTCTGGAAACACCATATATTTT	CATHGQRSSGNTIYF
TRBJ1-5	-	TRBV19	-	TGTGCCAGTAGTACGGCAGGAGGGATCAATCAGCCCCAGCATTTT	CASSTAGGINQPQHF
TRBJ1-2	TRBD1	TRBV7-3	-	TGTGCCAGCAGCCCCACAGGGGCCTATGGCTACACCTTC	CASSPTGAYGYTF
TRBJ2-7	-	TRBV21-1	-	TGTGCCAGCAGCAAAGCGCTTAGGGGGCAAGCTAGGTACGAGCAGTACTTC	CASSKALRGQARYEQYF
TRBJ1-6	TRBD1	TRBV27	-	TGTGCCAGCAGTACCACAGGGGCGAGGAATTCACCCCTCCACTTT	CASSTTGARNSPLHF
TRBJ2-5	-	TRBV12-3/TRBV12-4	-	TGTGCCAGCAGTTTAGAGCAATTGTGGACCCAGTACTTC	CASSLEQLWTQYF
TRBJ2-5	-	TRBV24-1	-	TGTGCCACCAGTCCGTATGGAGCCTCGCAAGAGACCCAGTACTTC	CATSPYGASQETQYF
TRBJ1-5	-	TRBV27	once	TGTGCCAGCAGTCCAAGCGCAGCACTGGGCAATCAGCCCCAGCATTTT	CASSPSAALGNQPQHF
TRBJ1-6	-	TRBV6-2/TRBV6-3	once	TGTGCCAGCAGTACGACAGTTCTCGGAAATTCACCCCTCCACTTT	CASSTTVLGNSPLHF
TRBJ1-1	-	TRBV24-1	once	TGTGCCACCAGTGATTTGCCCGGGGGACTTTTCTTT	CATSDLPGGLFF
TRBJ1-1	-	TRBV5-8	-	TGTGCCAGCAGCAACTCGGGGGACGACACTGAAGCTTTCTTT	CASSNSGDDTEAFF
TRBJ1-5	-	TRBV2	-	TGTGCCAGCGGATCAGGGCGGAATCAGCCCCAGCATTTT	CASGSGRNQPQHF
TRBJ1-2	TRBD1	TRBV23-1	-	TGCGCCAGCAAGGGAGGGACAGGGCTTAGTTTTAGCTATGGCTACACCTTC	CASKGGTGLSFSYGYTF
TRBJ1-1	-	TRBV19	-	TGTGCCAGTAGTATAAGGGACAACCCTTCGGCTTTCTTT	CASSIRDNPSAFF
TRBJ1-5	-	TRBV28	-	TGTGCCAGCAGTGGTCTCGATACAGACTACAATCAGCCCCAGCATTTT	CASSGLDTDYNQPQHF
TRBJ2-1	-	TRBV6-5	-	TGTGCCAGCAGCTGGGACTCGTACAATGAGCAGTTCTTC	CASSWDSYNEQFF
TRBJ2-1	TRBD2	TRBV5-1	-	TGCGCCAGCAGCTTGGTACTAGCGGCCTCCTACAATGAGCAGTTCTTC	CASSLVLAASYNEQFF
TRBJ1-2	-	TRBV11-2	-	TGTGCCAGCAGCTTAGCACAGGCGGATGGCTACACCTTC	CASSLAQADGYTF
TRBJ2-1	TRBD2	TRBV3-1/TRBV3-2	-	TGTGCCAGCAGCCAGACTAGCGGGGGCACCGTTAGCTCCTACAATGAGCAGTTCTTC	CASSQTSGGTVSSYNEQFF
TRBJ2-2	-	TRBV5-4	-	TGTGCCAGCAGCTTGGGGCTAGCCGCGAACACCGGGGAGCTGTTTTTT	CASSLGLAANTGELFF
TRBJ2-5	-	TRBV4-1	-	TGCGCCAGCAGCCAAGATCGGCGGGAGACCCAGTACTTC	CASSQDRRETQYF
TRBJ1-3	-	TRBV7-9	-	TGTGCCAGCAGACCAGGCGGGGCTGGAAACACCATATATTTT	CASRPGGAGNTIYF
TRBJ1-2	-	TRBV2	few	TGTGCCGGGGGAGGACTCCGAGAAGGCTACACCTTC	CAGGGLREGYTF
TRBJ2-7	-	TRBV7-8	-	TGTGCCAGCAGCCCTTCCTCCTACGAGCAGTACTTC	CASSPSSYEQYF
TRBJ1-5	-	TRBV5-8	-	TGTGCCAGCAGCTCAACAGGGCCCGATCAGCCCCAGCATTTT	CASSSTGPDQPQHF
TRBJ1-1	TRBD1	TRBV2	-	TGTGCCAGCATCGCAGGGGGCATCACTGAAGCTTTCTTT	CASIAGGITEAFF
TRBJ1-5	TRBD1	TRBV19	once	TGTGCCAGTAGTATAGATGGGACAGGGCGCAATCAGCCCCAGCATTTT	CASSIDGTGRNQPQHF
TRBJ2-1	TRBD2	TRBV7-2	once	TGTGCCAGCAGCTTAGATAGCGGGGGCCGGTACAATGAGCAGTTCTTC	CASSLDSGGRYNEQFF
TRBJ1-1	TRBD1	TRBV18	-	TGTGCCAGCTCACCACAGGGGGCGCCGGGCACTGAAGCTTTCTTT	CASSPQGAPGTEAFF
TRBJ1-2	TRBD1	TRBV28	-	TGTGCCAGCAGTTTTGAGACAGGGGCGCCTGGCTACACCTTC	CASSFETGAPGYTF
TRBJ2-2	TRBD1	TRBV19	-	TGTGCCAGTAGATTCGACAGGGGGAACACCGGGGAGCTGTTTTTT	CASRFDRGNTGELFF
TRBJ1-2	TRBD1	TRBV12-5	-	TGTGCTAGTGGTCCTGACAGGGGGCTTGGCTACACCTTC	CASGPDRGLGYTF
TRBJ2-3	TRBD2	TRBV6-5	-	TGTGCCAGCAAATGGGAACTAGCGGGGCCCGAACAGTATTTT	CASKWELAGPEQYF
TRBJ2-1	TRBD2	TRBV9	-	TGTGCCAGCAGTACCTCGACTAGCTCTGATGGTGAGCAGTTCTTC	CASSTSTSSDGEQFF
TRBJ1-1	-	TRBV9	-	TGTGCCAGCAGCCAAGGGGGGAACACTGAAGCTTTCTTT	CASSQGGNTEAFF
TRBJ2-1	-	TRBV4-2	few	TGTGCCAGCAGCTCGAGACCCGGAGATGAGCAGTTCTTC	CASSSRPGDEQFF